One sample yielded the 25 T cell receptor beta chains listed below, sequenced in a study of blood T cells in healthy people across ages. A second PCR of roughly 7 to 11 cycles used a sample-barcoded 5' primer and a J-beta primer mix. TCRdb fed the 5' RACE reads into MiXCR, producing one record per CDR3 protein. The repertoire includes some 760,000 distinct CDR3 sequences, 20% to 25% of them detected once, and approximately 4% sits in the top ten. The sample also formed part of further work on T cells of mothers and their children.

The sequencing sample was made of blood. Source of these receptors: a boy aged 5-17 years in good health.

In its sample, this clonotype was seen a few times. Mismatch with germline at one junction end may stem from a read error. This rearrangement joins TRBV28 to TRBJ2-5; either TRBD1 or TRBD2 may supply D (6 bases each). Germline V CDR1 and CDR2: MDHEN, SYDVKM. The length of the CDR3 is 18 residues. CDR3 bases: TGTGCCAGCAGTTTATGGGGCGGCGGGTCGGGGGCCCAAGAGGCCCAGTACTTC. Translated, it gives CASSLWGGGSGAQEAQYF.

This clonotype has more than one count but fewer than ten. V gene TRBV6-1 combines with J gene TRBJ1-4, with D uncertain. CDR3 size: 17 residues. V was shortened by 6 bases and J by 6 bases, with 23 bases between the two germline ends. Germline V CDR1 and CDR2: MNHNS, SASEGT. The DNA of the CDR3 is TGTGCCAGCAGACTGAATGGGCCGGGTCCCCGTGATGAAAAACTGTTTTTT. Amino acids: CASRLNGPGPRDEKLFF.

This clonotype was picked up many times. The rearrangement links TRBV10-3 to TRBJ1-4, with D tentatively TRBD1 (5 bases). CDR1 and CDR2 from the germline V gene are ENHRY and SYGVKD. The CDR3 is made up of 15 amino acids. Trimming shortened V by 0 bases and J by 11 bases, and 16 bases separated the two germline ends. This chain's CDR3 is CAISESPGPIDKLFF. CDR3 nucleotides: TGTGCCATCAGTGAGTCTCCAGGGCCCATAGACAAACTGTTTTTT.

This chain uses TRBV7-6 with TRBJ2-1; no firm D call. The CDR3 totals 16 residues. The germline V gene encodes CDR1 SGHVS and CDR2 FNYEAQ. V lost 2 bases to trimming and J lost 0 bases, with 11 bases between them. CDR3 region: CASSLFRSSSYNEQFF. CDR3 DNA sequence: TGTGCCAGCAGCTTATTTCGGAGTAGCTCCTACAATGAGCAGTTCTTC.

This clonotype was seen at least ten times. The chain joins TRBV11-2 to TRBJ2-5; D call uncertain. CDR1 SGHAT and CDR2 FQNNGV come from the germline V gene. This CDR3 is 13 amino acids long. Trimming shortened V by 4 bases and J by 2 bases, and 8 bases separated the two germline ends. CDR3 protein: CASSSRGQETQYF. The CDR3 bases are TGTGCCAGCAGCTCCCGTGGGCAAGAGACCCAGTACTTC. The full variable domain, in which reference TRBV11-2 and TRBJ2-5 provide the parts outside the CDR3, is EAGVAQSPRYKIIEKRQSVAFWCNPISGHATLYWYQQILGQGPKLLIQFQNNGVVDDSQLPKDRFSAERLKGVDSTLKIQPAKLEDSAVYLCASSSRGQETQYFGPGTRLLVL.

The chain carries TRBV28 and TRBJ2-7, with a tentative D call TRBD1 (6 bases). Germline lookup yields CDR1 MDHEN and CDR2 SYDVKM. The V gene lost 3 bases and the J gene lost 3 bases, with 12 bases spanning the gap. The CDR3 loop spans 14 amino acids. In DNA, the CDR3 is TGTGCCAGCAGTTTTGCAGGGGCCGACTACGAGCAGTACTTC. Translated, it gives CASSFAGADYEQYF.

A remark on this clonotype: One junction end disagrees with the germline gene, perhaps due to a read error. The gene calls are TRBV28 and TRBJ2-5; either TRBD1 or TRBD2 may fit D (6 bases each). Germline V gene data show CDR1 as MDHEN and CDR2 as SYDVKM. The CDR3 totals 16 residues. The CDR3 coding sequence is TGTGCCTGCAGTCCAATGGGGGGCAGGGACCAAGAGACCCAGTACTTC. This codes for CACSPMGGRDQETQYF.

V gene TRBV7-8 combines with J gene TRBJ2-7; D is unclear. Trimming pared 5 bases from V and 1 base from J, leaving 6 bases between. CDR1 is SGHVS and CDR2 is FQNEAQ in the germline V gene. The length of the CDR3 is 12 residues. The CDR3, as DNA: TGTGCCAGCAGCACGACATCCTACGAGCAGTACTTC. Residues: CASSTTSYEQYF.

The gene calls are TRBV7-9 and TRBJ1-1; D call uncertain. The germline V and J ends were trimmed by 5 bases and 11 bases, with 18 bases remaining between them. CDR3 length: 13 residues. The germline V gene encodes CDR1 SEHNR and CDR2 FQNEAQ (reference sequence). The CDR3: CASSPKTANWAFF. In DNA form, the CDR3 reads TGTGCCAGCAGCCCTAAGACGGCGAACTGGGCTTTCTTT.

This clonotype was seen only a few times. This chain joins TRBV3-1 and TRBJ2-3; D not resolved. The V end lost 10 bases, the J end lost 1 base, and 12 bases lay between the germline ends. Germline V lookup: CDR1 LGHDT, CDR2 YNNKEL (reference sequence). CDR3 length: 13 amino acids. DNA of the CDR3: TGTGCCACGCGACCGCCAGGCACAGATACGCAGTATTTT. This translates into CATRPPGTDTQYF.

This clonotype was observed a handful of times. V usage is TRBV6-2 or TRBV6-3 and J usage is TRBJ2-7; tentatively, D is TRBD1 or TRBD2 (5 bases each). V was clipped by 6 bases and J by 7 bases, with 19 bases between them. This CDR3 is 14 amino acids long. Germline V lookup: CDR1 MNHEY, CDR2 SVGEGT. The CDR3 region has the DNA TGTGCCAGCAGAGACGACGGGACCGTGGGGGAGCAGTACTTC. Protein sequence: CASRDDGTVGEQYF.

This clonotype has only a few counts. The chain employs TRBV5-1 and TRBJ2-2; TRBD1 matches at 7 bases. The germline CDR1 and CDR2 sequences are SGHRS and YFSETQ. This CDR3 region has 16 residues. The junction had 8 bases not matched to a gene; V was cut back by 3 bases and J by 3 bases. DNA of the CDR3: TGCGCCAGCAGCTCCGCAGACAGGGTTTACACCGGGGAGCTGTTTTTT. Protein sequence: CASSSADRVYTGELFF.

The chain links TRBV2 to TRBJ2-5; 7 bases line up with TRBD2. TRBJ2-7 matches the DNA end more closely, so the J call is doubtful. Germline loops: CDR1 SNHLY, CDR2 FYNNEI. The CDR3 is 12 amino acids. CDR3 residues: CASIGGGYEQYF. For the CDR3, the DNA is TGTGCCAGCATCGGCGGGGGCTACGAGCAGTACTTC.

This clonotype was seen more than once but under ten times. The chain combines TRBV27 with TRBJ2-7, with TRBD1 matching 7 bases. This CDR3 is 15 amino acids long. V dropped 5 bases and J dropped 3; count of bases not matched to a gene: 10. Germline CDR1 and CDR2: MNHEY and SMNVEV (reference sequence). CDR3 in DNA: TGTGCCAGCAGTGCAAACCGACAGGGAAACTACGAGCAGTACTTC. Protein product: CASSANRQGNYEQYF.

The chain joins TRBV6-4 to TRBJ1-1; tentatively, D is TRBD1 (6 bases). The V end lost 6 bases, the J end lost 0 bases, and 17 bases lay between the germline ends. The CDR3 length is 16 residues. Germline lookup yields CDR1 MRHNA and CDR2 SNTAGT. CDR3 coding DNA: TGTGCCAGCAGCGTAGGGCCCGGGGGGCTGAACACTGAAGCTTTCTTT. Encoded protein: CASSVGPGGLNTEAFF.

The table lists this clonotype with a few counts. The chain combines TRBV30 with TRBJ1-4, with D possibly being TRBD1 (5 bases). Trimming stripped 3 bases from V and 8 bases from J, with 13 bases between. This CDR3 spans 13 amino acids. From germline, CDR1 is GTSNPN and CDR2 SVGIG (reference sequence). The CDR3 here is CAWRQGWEEKLFF. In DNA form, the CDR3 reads TGTGCCTGGAGGCAGGGCTGGGAGGAAAAACTGTTTTTT.

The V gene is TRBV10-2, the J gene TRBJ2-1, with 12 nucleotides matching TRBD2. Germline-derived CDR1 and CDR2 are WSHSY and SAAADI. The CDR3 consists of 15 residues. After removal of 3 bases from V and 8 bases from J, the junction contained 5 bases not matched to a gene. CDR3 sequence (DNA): TGCGCCAGCAGTGACGGGACTAGCGGGTTCGATGAGCAGTTCTTC. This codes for CASSDGTSGFDEQFF.

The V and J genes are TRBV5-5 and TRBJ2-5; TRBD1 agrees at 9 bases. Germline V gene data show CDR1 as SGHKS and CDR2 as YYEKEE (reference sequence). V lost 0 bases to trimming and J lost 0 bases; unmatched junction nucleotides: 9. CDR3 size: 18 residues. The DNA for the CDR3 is TGTGCCAGCAGCTTGGCGGATTTAGGGACAGGGAACCAAGAGACCCAGTACTTC. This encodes CASSLADLGTGNQETQYF.

DNA for the CDR3: TGTGCCAGCAGCGCGCGCTGGGACCTCCCTTCCTACGAGCAGTACTTC. It specifies CASSARWDLPSYEQYF. The chain uses TRBV7-2 and TRBJ2-7, with D perhaps given as TRBD1 or TRBD2 (5 bases each). CDR3 length: 16 residues. With 5 bases removed from V and 1 base from J, the gap between germline ends came to 18 bases. CDR1 and CDR2 from the germline V gene are SGHTA and FQGNSA.

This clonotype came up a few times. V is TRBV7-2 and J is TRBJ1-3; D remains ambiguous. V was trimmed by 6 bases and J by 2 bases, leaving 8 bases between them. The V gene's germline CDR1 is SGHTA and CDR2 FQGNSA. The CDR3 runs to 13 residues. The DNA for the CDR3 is TGTGCCAGCAGGGAAGCACCTGGAAACACCATATATTTT. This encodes CASREAPGNTIYF. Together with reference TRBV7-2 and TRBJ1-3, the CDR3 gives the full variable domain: GAGVSQSPSNKVTEKGKDVELRCDPISGHTALYWYRQSLGQGLEFLIYFQGNSAPDKSGLPSDRFSAERTGGSVSTLTIQRTQQEDSAVYLCASREAPGNTIYFGEGSWLTVV.

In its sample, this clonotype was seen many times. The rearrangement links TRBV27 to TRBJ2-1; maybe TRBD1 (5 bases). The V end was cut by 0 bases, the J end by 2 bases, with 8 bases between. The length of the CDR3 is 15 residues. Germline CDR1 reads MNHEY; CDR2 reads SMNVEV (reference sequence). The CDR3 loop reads CASSLSTAPYNEQFF. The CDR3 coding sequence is TGTGCCAGCAGTTTATCGACAGCGCCCTACAATGAGCAGTTCTTC.

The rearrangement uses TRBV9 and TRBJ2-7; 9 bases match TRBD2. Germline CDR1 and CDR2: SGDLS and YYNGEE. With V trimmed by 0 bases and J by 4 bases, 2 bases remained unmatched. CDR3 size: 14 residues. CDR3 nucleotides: TGTGCCAGCAGCGTAGGTAGCGGGAGATACGAGCAGTACTTC. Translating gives CASSVGSGRYEQYF.

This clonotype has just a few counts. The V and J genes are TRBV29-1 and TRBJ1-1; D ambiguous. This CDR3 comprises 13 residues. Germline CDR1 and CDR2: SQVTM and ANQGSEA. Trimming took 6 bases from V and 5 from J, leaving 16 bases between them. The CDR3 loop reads CSVEPPTGTEAFF. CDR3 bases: TGCAGCGTCGAGCCCCCAACCGGGACTGAAGCTTTCTTT.

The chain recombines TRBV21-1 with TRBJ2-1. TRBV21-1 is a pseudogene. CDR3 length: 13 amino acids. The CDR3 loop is CADGSWIVNEQFF. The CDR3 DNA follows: TGTGCCGACGGGTCCTGGATTGTCAATGAGCAGTTCTTC.

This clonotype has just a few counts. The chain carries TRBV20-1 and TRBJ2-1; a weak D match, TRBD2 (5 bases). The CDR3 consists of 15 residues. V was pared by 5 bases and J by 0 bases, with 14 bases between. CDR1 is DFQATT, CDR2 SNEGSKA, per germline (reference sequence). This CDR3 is CSAPDGMSSYNEQFF. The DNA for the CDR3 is TGCAGTGCTCCTGACGGGATGAGCTCCTACAATGAGCAGTTCTTC.